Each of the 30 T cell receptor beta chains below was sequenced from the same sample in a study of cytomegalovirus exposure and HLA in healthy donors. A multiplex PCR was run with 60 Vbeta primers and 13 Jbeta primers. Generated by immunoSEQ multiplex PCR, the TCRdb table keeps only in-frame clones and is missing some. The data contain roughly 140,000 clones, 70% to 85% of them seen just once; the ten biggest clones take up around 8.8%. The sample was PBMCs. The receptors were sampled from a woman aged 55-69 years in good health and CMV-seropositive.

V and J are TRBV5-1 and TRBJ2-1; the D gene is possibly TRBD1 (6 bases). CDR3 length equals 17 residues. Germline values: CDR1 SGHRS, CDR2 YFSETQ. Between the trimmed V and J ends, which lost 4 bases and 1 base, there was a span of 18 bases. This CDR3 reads CASSGLQGPPSYNEQFF. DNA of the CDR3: TGCGCCAGCAGCGGATTACAGGGCCCTCCATCCTACAATGAGCAGTTCTTC.

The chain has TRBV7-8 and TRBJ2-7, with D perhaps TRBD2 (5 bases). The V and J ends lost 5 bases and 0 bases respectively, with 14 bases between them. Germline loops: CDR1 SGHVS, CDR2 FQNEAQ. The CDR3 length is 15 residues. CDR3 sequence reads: CASSVGLGNSYEQYF. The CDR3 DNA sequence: TGTGCCAGCAGCGTCGGACTGGGAAACTCCTACGAGCAGTACTTC.

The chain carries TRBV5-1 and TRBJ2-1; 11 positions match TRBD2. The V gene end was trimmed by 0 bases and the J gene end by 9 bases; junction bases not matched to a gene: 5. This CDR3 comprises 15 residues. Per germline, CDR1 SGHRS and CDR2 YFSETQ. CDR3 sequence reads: CASSLDSGRGSEQFF. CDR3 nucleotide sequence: TGCGCCAGCAGCTTGGATAGCGGGAGGGGTAGTGAGCAGTTCTTC.

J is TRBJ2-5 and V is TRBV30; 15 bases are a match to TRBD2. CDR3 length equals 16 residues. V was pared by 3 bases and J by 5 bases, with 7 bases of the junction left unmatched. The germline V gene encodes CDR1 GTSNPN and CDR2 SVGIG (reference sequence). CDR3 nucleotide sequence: TGTGCCTGGAGGGACGGACTAGCGGGGGGGAGGGAGACCCAGTACTTC. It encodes CAWRDGLAGGRETQYF.

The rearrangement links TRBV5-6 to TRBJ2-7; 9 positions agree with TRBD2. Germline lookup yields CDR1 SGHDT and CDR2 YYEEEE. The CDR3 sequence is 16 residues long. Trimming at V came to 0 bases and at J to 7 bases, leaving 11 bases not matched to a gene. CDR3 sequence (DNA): TGTGCCAGCAGCTTGGCGAGCGGGACTAGCCTTTTTGAGCAGTACTTC. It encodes CASSLASGTSLFEQYF.

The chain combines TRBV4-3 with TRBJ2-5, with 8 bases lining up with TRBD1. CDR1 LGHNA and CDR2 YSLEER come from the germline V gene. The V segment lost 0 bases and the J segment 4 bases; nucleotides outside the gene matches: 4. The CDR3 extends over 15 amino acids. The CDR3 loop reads CASSQEWTGTETQYF. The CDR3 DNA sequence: TGCGCCAGCAGCCAAGAGTGGACAGGGACAGAGACCCAGTACTTC.

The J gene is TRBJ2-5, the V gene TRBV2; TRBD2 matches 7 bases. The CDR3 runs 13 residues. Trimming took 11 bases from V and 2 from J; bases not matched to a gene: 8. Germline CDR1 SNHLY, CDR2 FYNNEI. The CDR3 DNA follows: TGTGCCTGCAATAGCGGGTATCAAGAGACCCAGTACTTC. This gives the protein CACNSGYQETQYF.

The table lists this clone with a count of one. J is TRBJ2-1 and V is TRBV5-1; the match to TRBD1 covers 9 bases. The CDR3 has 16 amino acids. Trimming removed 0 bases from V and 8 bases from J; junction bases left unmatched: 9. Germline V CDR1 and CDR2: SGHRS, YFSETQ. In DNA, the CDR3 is TGCGCCAGCAGCTTGGCCGGACAGGGGTCAGGTGATGAGCAGTTCTTC. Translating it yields CASSLAGQGSGDEQFF.

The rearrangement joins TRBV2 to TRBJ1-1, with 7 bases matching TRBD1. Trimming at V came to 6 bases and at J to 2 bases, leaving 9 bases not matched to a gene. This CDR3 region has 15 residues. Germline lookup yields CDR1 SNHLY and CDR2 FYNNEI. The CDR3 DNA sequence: TGTGCCAGCAGCGCCGGGACAGCGACTAACACTGAAGCTTTCTTT. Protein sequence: CASSAGTATNTEAFF.

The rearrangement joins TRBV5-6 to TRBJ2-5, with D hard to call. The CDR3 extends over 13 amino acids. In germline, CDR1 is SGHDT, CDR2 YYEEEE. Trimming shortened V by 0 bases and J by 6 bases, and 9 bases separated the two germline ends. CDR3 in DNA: TGTGCCAGCAGCTTGGATGTGGCCAAGACCCAGTACTTC. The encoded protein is CASSLDVAKTQYF.

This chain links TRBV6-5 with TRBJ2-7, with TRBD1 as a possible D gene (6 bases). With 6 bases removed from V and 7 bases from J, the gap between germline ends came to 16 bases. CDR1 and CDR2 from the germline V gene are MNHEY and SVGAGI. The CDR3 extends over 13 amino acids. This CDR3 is CASRSTGREEQYF. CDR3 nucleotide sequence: TGTGCCAGCAGATCCACAGGGCGAGAGGAGCAGTACTTC.

This CDR3 reads CASSWTGTGLNYGYTF. In nucleotides, the CDR3 is TGTGCCAGCAGCTGGACCGGGACAGGCCTAAACTATGGCTACACCTTC. The chain has TRBV11-3 and TRBJ1-2, with 8 bases that match TRBD1. In germline, CDR1 is SGHNT, CDR2 YENEEA. The CDR3 runs 16 residues. Trimming at V came to 4 bases and at J to 2 bases, leaving 9 bases not matched to a gene.

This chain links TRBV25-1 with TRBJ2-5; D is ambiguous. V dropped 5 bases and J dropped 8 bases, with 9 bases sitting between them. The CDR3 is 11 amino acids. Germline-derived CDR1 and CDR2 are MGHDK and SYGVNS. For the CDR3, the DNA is TGTGCCAGCAGTACCGCAGAAACCCAGTACTTC. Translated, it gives CASSTAETQYF.

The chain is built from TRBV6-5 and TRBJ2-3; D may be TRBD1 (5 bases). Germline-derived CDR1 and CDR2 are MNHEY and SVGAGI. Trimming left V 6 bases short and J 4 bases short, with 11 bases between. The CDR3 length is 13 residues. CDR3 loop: CASRTTAPDTQYF. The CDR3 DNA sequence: TGTGCCAGCAGGACGACAGCCCCAGATACGCAGTATTTT.

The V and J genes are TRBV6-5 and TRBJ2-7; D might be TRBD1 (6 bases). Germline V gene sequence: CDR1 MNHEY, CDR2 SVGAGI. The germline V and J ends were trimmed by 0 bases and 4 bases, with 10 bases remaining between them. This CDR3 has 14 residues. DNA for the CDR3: TGTGCCAGCAGTTACTCGGACAGTAGGTACGAGCAGTACTTC. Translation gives CASSYSDSRYEQYF.

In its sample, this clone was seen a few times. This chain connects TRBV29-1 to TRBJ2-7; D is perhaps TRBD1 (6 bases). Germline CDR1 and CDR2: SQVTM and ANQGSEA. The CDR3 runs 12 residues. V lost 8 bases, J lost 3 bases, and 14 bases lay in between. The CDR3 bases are TGCAGCACTCGTACAGGGTTCTACGAGCAGTACTTC. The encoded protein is CSTRTGFYEQYF.

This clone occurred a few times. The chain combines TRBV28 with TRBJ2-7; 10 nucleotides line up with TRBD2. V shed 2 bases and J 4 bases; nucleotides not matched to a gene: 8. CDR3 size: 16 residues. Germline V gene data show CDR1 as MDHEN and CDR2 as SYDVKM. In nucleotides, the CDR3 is TGTGCCAGCAGTTTAGAATTCGGGACTAGCGAGTACGAGCAGTACTTC. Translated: CASSLEFGTSEYEQYF.

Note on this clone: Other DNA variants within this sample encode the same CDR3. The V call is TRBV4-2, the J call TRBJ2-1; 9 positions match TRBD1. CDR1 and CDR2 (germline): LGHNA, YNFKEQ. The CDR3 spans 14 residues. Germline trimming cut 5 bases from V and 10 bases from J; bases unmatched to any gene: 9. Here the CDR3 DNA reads TGTGCCAGCAGCTCCGGGACAGGGATGGGCGAGCAGTTCTTC. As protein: CASSSGTGMGEQFF.

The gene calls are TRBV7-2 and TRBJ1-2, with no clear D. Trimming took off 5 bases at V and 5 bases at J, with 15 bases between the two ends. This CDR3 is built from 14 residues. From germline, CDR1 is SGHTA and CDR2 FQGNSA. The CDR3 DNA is TGTGCCAGCAGCCCCCCGAGCCCCTCATATGGCTACACCTTC. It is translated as CASSPPSPSYGYTF.

CDR3 sequence (DNA): TGTGCCAGCACCTCCGGGACTAGCCTTAGCACAGATACGCAGTATTTT. This encodes CASTSGTSLSTDTQYF. This chain joins TRBV7-2 and TRBJ2-3; 9 nucleotides line up with TRBD2. The trim removed 7 bases at V and 0 bases at J, leaving 8 bases unmatched. This CDR3 contains 16 residues. Germline V gives CDR1 SGHTA, CDR2 FQGNSA.

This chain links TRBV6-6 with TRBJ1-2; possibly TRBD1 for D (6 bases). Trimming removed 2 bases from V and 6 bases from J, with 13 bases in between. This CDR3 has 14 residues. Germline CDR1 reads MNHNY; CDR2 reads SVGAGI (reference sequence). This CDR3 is CASSYPDSSHGYTF. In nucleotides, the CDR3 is TGTGCCAGCAGTTACCCGGACAGCTCCCATGGCTACACCTTC.

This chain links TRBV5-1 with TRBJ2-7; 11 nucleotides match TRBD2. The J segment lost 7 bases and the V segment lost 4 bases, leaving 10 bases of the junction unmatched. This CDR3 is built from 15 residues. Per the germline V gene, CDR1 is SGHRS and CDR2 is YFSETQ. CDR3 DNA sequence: TGCGCCAGCAGCCTGATAGCGGGAGGGCCAGAAGAGCAGTACTTC. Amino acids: CASSLIAGGPEEQYF. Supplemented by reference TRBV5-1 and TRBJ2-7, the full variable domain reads KAGVTQTPRYLIKTRGQQVTLSCSPISGHRSVSWYQQTPGQGLQFLFEYFSETQRNKGNFPGRFSGRQFSNSRSEMNVSTLELGDSALYLCASSLIAGGPEEQYFGPGTRLTVT.

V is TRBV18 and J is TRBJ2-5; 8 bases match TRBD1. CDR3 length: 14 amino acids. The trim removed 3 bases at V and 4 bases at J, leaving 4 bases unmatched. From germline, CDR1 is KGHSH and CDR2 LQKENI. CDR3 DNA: TGTGCCAGCTCACCGGACAGGGAGGCAGAGACCCAGTACTTC. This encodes CASSPDREAETQYF.

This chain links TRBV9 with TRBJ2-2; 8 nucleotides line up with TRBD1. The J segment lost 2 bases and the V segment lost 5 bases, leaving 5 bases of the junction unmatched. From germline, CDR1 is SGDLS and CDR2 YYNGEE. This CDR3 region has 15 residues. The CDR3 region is CASRVTGGNTGELFF. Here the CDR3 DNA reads TGTGCCAGCAGGGTAACAGGGGGTAACACCGGGGAGCTGTTTTTT.

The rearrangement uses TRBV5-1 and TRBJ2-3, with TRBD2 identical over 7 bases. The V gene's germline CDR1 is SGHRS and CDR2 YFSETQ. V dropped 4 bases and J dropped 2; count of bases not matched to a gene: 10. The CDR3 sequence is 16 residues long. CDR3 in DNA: TGCGCCAGCAGCCAAGGACTAGGAGGCTTCACAGATACGCAGTATTTT. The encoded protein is CASSQGLGGFTDTQYF.

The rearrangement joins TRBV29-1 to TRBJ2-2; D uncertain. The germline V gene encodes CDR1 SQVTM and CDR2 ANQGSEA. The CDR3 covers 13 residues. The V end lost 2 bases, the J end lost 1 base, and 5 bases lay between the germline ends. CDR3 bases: TGCAGCGTTGAAATAGTGAACACCGGGGAGCTGTTTTTT. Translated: CSVEIVNTGELFF.

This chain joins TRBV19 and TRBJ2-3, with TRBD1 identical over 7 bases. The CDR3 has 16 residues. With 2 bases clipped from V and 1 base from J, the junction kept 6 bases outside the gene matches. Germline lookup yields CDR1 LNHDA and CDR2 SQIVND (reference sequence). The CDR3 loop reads CASSIKWDSRTDTQYF. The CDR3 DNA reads TGTGCCAGTAGTATAAAATGGGACAGCCGCACAGATACGCAGTATTTT.

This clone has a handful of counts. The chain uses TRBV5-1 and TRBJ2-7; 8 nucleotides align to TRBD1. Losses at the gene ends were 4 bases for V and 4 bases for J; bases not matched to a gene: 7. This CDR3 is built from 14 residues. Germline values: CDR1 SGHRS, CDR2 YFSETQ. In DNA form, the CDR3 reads TGCGCCAGCAGCCCCGGACAGGGTTTTTACGAGCAGTACTTC. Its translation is CASSPGQGFYEQYF.

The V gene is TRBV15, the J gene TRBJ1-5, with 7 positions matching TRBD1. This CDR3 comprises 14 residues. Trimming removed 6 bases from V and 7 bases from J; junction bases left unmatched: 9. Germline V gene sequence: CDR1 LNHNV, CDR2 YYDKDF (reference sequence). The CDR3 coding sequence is TGTGCCACCAGGCATAGACAGGGCTACCAGCCCCAGCATTTT. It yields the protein CATRHRQGYQPQHF. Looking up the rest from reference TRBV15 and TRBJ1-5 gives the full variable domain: DAMVIQNPRYQVTQFGKPVTLSCSQTLNHNVMYWYQQKSSQAPKLLFHYYDKDFNNEADTPDNFQSRRPNTSFCFLDIRSPGLGDTAMYLCATRHRQGYQPQHFGDGTRLSIL.

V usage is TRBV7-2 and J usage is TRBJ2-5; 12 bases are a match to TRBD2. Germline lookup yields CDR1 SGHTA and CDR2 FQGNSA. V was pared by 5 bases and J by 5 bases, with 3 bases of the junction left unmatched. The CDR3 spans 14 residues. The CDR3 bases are TGTGCCAGCAGCGTTACTAGCGGGAGGGAGACCCAGTACTTC. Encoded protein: CASSVTSGRETQYF.